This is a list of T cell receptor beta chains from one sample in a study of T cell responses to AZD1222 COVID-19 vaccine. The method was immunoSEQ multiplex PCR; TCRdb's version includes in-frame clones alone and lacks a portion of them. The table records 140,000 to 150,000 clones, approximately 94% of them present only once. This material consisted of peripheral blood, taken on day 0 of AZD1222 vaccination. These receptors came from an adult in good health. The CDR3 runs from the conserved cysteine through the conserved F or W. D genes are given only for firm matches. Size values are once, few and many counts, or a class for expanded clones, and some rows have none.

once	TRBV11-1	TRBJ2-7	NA	CASSLGRGQYEQYF	TGTGCCAGCAGCTTGGGCAGGGGCCAGTACGAGCAGTACTTC
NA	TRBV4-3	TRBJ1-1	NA	CASSRVPGPEAFF	TGCGCCAGCAGCCGGGTTCCGGGGCCCGAAGCTTTCTTT
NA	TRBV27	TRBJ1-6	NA	CASSDRSNSPLHF	TGTGCCAGCTCTGACAGGTCCAATTCACCCCTCCACTTT
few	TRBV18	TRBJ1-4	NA	CASSRVVISTNEKLFF	TGTGCCAGCTCACGAGTAGTGATTTCAACTAATGAAAAACTGTTTTTT
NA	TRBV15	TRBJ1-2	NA	CATSRVGREFANYGYTF	TGTGCCACCAGCAGAGTCGGCAGGGAATTTGCCAACTATGGCTACACCTTC
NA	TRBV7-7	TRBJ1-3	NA	CASSRVGVSSGNTIYF	TGTGCTAGCAGCCGCGTAGGGGTATCCTCTGGAAACACCATATATTTT
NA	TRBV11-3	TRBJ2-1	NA	CASSFPGSNEQFF	TGTGCCAGCAGCTTTCCGGGGAGCAATGAGCAGTTCTTC
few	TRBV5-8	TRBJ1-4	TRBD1	CASSLRTGRNEKLFF	TGTGCCAGCAGCCTACGGACAGGACGTAATGAAAAACTGTTTTTT
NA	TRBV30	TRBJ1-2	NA	CAWTRDFRGYTF	TGTGCCTGGACTAGGGATTTTAGAGGCTACACCTTC
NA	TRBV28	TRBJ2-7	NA	CASRRTDIHEQYF	TGTGCCAGCAGAAGGACAGATATCCACGAGCAGTACTTC
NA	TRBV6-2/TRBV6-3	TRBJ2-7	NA	CASSYRGAGSYEQYF	TGTGCCAGCAGTTACAGGGGGGCTGGGAGCTACGAGCAGTACTTC
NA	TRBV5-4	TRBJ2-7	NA	CASSRGDEQYF	TGTGCCAGCAGTCGGGGTGACGAGCAGTACTTC
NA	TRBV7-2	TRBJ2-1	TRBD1	CASSSRTGSSGEQFF	TGTGCCAGCAGCTCACGGACAGGGAGTTCTGGAGAGCAGTTCTTC
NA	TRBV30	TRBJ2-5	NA	CAWSAGFGTQYF	TGTGCCTGGAGTGCAGGGTTTGGGACCCAGTACTTC
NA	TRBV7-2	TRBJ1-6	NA	CASSLGSMGSPLHF	TGTGCCAGCAGCTTAGGGTCGATGGGTTCACCCCTCCACTTT
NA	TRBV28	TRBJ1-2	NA	CASSLTGPYGYTF	TGTGCCAGCAGTTTGACGGGGCCTTATGGCTACACCTTC
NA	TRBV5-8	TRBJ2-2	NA	CASSLRIHGPGELFF	TGTGCCAGCAGCTTGAGAATTCATGGGCCCGGGGAGCTGTTTTTT
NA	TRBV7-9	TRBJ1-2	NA	CASSLEAGGGYTF	TGTGCCAGCAGCTTAGAGGCGGGCGGTGGCTACACCTTC
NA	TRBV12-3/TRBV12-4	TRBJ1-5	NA	CASTRGFQPQHF	TGTGCCAGCACTAGGGGGTTTCAGCCCCAGCATTTT
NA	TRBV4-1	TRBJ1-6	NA	CASSQGGAVKKNSPLHF	TGCGCCAGCAGCCAAGGAGGGGCCGTAAAGAAGAATTCACCCCTCCACTTT
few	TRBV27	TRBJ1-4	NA	CASSRQSNEKLFF	TGTGCCAGCAGTAGACAGTCTAATGAAAAACTGTTTTTT
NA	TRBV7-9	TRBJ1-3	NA	CASSFGTSGNTIYF	TGTGCCAGCAGCTTTGGTACTTCTGGAAACACCATATATTTT
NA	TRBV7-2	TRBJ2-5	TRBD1	CASSFGQGLGTQYF	TGTGCCAGCAGCTTTGGACAGGGCCTTGGGACCCAGTACTTC
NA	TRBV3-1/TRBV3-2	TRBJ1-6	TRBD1	CASSQNRGGNSPLHF	TGTGCCAGCAGCCAAAACAGGGGAGGTAATTCACCCCTCCACTTT
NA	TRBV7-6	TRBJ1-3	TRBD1	CASSNRGEGNTIYF	TGTGCCAGCAGTAACAGGGGTGAGGGAAACACCATATATTTT
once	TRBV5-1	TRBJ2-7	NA	CASSLAGAIYEQYF	TGCGCCAGCAGCTTGGCCGGGGCCATCTACGAGCAGTACTTC
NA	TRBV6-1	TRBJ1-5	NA	CASSEFRVGNQPQHF	TGTGCCAGCAGTGAATTCAGAGTCGGCAATCAGCCCCAGCATTTT
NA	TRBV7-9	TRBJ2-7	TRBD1	CASSLGQSSYEQYF	TGTGCCAGCAGCTTGGGACAGAGCTCCTACGAGCAGTACTTC
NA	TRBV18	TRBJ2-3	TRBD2	CASSPGTSGGTSTDTQYF	TGTGCCAGCTCACCCGGGACTAGCGGCGGCACTAGCACAGATACGCAGTATTTT
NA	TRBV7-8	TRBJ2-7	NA	CASSLAPRGRTYEQYF	TGTGCCAGCAGCCTCGCGCCTAGGGGCAGGACCTACGAGCAGTACTTC
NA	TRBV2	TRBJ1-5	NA	CASSGGGYNQPQHF	TGTGCCAGCAGTGGGGGGGGATACAATCAGCCCCAGCATTTT
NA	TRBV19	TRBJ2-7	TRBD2	CASSITSGVSYEQYF	TGTGCCAGTAGTATTACAAGCGGGGTCTCCTACGAGCAGTACTTC
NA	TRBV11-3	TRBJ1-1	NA	CASSQPGENTEAFF	TGTGCCAGCAGCCAACCAGGGGAGAACACTGAAGCTTTCTTT
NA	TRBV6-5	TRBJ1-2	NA	CASTPAASGRYGYTF	TGTGCCAGCACCCCGGCGGCGTCGGGGCGCTATGGCTACACCTTC
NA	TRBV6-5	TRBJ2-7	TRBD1	CASGSGTAIYEQYF	TGTGCCAGCGGATCCGGGACAGCCATCTACGAGCAGTACTTC
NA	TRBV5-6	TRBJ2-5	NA	CASSLAAQETQYF	TGTGCCAGCAGCTTGGCGGCCCAAGAGACCCAGTACTTC
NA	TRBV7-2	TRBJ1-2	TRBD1	CASSSTGAYGYTF	TGTGCCAGCAGCTCGACAGGGGCCTATGGCTACACCTTC
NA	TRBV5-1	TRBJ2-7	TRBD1	CASSLLGDSFYEQYF	TGCGCCAGCAGCTTGTTGGGGGACAGTTTCTACGAGCAGTACTTC
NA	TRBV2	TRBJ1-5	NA	CASNSDRFPNQPQHF	TGTGCCAGCAACTCTGACAGGTTCCCCAATCAGCCCCAGCATTTT
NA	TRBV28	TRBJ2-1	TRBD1	CASSPPLTGVNEQFF	TGTGCCAGCAGTCCCCCCCTGACAGGGGTCAATGAGCAGTTCTTC
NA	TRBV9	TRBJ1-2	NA	CASSVVGGHGYTF	TGTGCCAGCAGCGTAGTGGGAGGGCATGGCTACACCTTC
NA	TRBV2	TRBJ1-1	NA	CATHRRNTEAFF	TGTGCCACCCACAGGCGCAACACTGAAGCTTTCTTT